The next 18 T cell receptor beta chains were all read from a single sample in a study of radiotherapy plus CTLA-4 blockade in lung cancer. The method was immunoSEQ multiplex PCR; TCRdb's version includes in-frame clones alone and lacks a portion of them. There are around 70,000 clones in the sample; around 76% occur only once, and roughly 15% lies in the top ten. Sample: peripheral blood, taken from a patient treated with radiotherapy plus ipilimumab. The receptors were sampled from a human donor with non-small cell lung cancer whose response to radiotherapy plus ipilimumab could not be evaluated. Some clones in this sample may be carry-over from other donors' samples.

The V gene is TRBV6-5, the J gene TRBJ1-6, with 7 bases aligning to TRBD1. Germline CDR1 is MNHEY and CDR2 is SVGAGI. Trimming cost V 6 bases and J 9 bases; bases outside gene matches: 8. This CDR3 contains 14 residues. The CDR3 loop reads CASSLDRVFSPLHF. In DNA, the CDR3 is TGTGCCAGCAGCCTAGACAGGGTTTTTTCACCCCTCCACTTT.

The chain couples TRBV27 to TRBJ1-2, with 8 bases lining up with TRBD1. The germline V gene has CDR1 MNHEY and CDR2 SMNVEV (reference sequence). The CDR3 runs to 14 residues. The V gene end was trimmed by 8 bases and the J gene end by 7 bases; junction bases not matched to a gene: 12. CDR3 protein: CASAIGQGASGYTF. In nucleotides, the CDR3 is TGTGCCAGCGCCATTGGCCAGGGGGCAAGTGGCTACACCTTC.

The chain carries TRBV6-6 and TRBJ2-2; 8 bases line up with TRBD2. CDR1 is MNHNY and CDR2 is SVGAGI in the germline V gene (reference sequence). The trim removed 5 bases at V and 0 bases at J, leaving 5 bases unmatched. The CDR3 sequence is 16 residues long. The CDR3 DNA is TGTGCCAGCAGTCCTAGGCGGGGGGCGAACACCGGGGAGCTGTTTTTT. It specifies CASSPRRGANTGELFF.

This chain uses TRBV13 with TRBJ2-3; 11 nucleotides line up with TRBD2. Germline V gives CDR1 PRHDT, CDR2 FYEKMQ (reference sequence). This CDR3 contains 16 residues. Unmatched junction bases numbered 7, after V lost 5 bases and J lost 3 bases. CDR3 sequence reads: CASSRPGTSGTDTQYF. The DNA for the CDR3 is TGTGCCAGCAGCCGCCCCGGGACTAGCGGAACAGATACGCAGTATTTT.

Concerning this clone itself: The same CDR3 is also encoded by other DNA sequences in this sample. V gene TRBV18 combines with J gene TRBJ1-4; TRBD1 agrees at 7 bases. Germline CDR1 is KGHSH and CDR2 is LQKENI. This CDR3 is built from 14 residues. V was clipped by 1 base and J by 6 bases; unmatched bases: 2. CDR3 DNA sequence: TGTGCCAGCTCACCACGGCAGGGGGATGAAAAACTGTTTTTT. It encodes CASSPRQGDEKLFF.

The rearrangement joins TRBV4-1 to TRBJ2-5; TRBD1 matches at 9 bases. Germline CDR1 MGHRA, CDR2 YSYEKL. With 1 base clipped from V and 4 bases from J, the junction kept 4 bases outside the gene matches. This CDR3 comprises 15 residues. In nucleotides, the CDR3 is TGCGCCAGCAGCCAAGTGGGACAGGGAGGAGAGACCCAGTACTTC. Protein product: CASSQVGQGGETQYF.

The chain uses TRBV2 and TRBJ2-3, with D possibly matching TRBD2 (8 bases). CDR3 size: 16 residues. Germline lookup yields CDR1 SNHLY and CDR2 FYNNEI. V lost 5 bases and J 7 bases, leaving 22 bases between the germline ends. DNA of the CDR3: TGTGCCAGCAGTAGATCCGGGACTAGGGGGCCAAATACGCAGTATTTT. It yields the protein CASSRSGTRGPNTQYF.

This clone has more than one count but fewer than ten. This chain joins TRBV7-9 and TRBJ2-5; tentatively, D is TRBD2 (5 bases). V lost 4 bases and J 4 bases, leaving 16 bases between the germline ends. CDR3 size: 15 residues. Per germline, CDR1 SEHNR and CDR2 FQNEAQ (reference sequence). The CDR3 spells CASSSWAGIGETQYF. The CDR3 DNA reads as TGTGCCAGCAGCTCCTGGGCCGGGATCGGAGAGACCCAGTACTTC.

The V gene is TRBV7-2, the J gene TRBJ1-5, with 9 bases identical to TRBD1. CDR3 size: 15 residues. J lost 2 bases, V lost 3 bases, and 2 bases had no gene match. Looked up from germline, CDR1 is SGHTA and CDR2 is FQGNSA. CDR3: CASSFGQGRNQPQHF. The DNA of the CDR3 is TGTGCCAGCAGCTTCGGACAGGGGCGCAATCAGCCCCAGCATTTT.

This chain joins TRBV5-6 and TRBJ1-4; D is ambiguous. The V end lost 3 bases, the J end lost 7 bases, and 7 bases lay between the germline ends. The V gene's germline CDR1 is SGHDT and CDR2 YYEEEE. The CDR3 loop spans 12 amino acids. CDR3: CASSYRSEKLFF. The CDR3 coding sequence is TGTGCCAGCAGCTACCGGAGTGAAAAACTGTTTTTT. The full variable domain, its missing parts supplied by reference TRBV5-6 and TRBJ1-4, is DAGVTQSPTHLIKTRGQQVTLRCSPKSGHDTVSWYQQALGQGPQFIFQYYEEEERQRGNFPDRFSGHQFPNYSSELNVNALLLGDSALYLCASSYRSEKLFFGSGTQLSVL.

V and J are TRBV5-1 and TRBJ1-2; no clear D gene. CDR1 and CDR2 (germline): SGHRS, YFSETQ. The CDR3 runs to 15 residues. Trimming pared 3 bases from V and 8 bases from J, leaving 20 bases between. The CDR3 DNA sequence: TGCGCCAGCAGCTCAGGTACCCCTACTTCGGGAGGCTACACCTTC. This encodes CASSSGTPTSGGYTF.

The gene calls are TRBV27 and TRBJ2-7, with a tentative D call TRBD1 (6 bases). Between the trimmed V and J ends, which lost 3 bases and 0 bases, there was a span of 9 bases. Germline lookup yields CDR1 MNHEY and CDR2 SMNVEV (reference sequence). The CDR3 sequence is 14 residues long. The CDR3 DNA follows: TGTGCCAGCAGTTTCAGGGGTCCCTCCTACGAGCAGTACTTC. This translates into CASSFRGPSYEQYF.

Here the CDR3 DNA reads TGTGCCAGCAGCGTAGGGGGGACTAGGATGGAGACCCAGTACTTC. Translating it yields CASSVGGTRMETQYF. The chain couples TRBV9 to TRBJ2-5; 8 bases match TRBD2. Germline trimming cut 0 bases from V and 5 bases from J; bases unmatched to any gene: 6. Germline CDR1 SGDLS, CDR2 YYNGEE. This CDR3 region has 15 residues.

This chain joins TRBV6-5 and TRBJ1-2; no definite D call. The germline V gene has CDR1 MNHEY and CDR2 SVGAGI. With 2 bases removed from V and 3 bases from J, the gap between germline ends came to 7 bases. The CDR3 spans 13 residues. This chain's CDR3 is CASSYQAYYGYTF. CDR3 coding DNA: TGTGCCAGCAGTTACCAGGCCTACTATGGCTACACCTTC.

The chain couples TRBV15 to TRBJ1-4; a possible D gene is TRBD1 (5 bases). Germline V lookup: CDR1 LNHNV, CDR2 YYDKDF (reference sequence). The CDR3 totals 15 residues. V shed 0 bases and J shed 8 bases, with 13 bases lying between them. The CDR3 nucleotides are TGTGCCACCAGCAGAGATTTGGGGGGACGGGAAAAACTGTTTTTT. It specifies CATSRDLGGREKLFF. Filled out from reference TRBV15 and TRBJ1-4, the complete variable domain reads DAMVIQNPRYQVTQFGKPVTLSCSQTLNHNVMYWYQQKSSQAPKLLFHYYDKDFNNEADTPDNFQSRRPNTSFCFLDIRSPGLGDTAMYLCATSRDLGGREKLFFGSGTQLSVL.

This rearrangement joins TRBV18 to TRBJ1-1; D possibly corresponds to TRBD1 (5 bases). The CDR3 totals 14 residues. Germline values: CDR1 KGHSH, CDR2 LQKENI. Trimming took off 1 base at V and 3 bases at J, with 9 bases between the two ends. The CDR3 DNA reads as TGTGCCAGCTCACCACGAGCCAGGGACACTGAAGCTTTCTTT. Translation gives CASSPRARDTEAFF.

This chain links TRBV5-1 with TRBJ2-1; 8 bases align to TRBD2. The germline CDR1 and CDR2 sequences are SGHRS and YFSETQ. The V segment lost 3 bases and the J segment 4 bases; nucleotides outside the gene matches: 6. This CDR3 spans 15 amino acids. The CDR3 reads CASSSTTSAYNEQFF. CDR3 in DNA: TGCGCCAGCAGCTCGACGACTAGCGCTTACAATGAGCAGTTCTTC.

This rearrangement joins TRBV7-2 to TRBJ1-1, with 7 nucleotides matching TRBD1. V shed 3 bases and J 1 base; nucleotides not matched to a gene: 5. Germline values: CDR1 SGHTA, CDR2 FQGNSA. The CDR3 is 15 residues long. CDR3: CASSFAGTANTEAFF. CDR3 in DNA: TGTGCCAGCAGCTTCGCCGGGACAGCGAACACTGAAGCTTTCTTT.